The 28 T cell receptor beta chains below were found in one sample sequenced in a study of CD4 T cells in relation to SARS-CoV-2 and coronaviruses. The method was immunoSEQ multiplex PCR; TCRdb's version includes in-frame clones alone and lacks a portion of them. In the table there are tens of thousands of clones, approximately 76% of which are singletons. Their antigen targets remain unknown. The unexposed donors gave CD4+ T cells in about 2011-2018, prior to COVID-19. The cells were cultured for around ten days before CD4+ T cells were isolated. The sequenced sample was CD4+ T cells from PBMCs, cultured in vitro. These receptors were taken from a human donor in good health.

The V gene is TRBV24-1, the J gene TRBJ2-1; a weak D match, TRBD2 (5 bases). The CDR3 runs to 14 residues. V dropped 7 bases and J dropped 6 bases, with 15 bases sitting between them. CDR1 is KGHDR and CDR2 is SFDVKD in the germline V gene. This CDR3 is CATSRGGAVNEQFF. CDR3 DNA: TGTGCCACCAGCCGAGGTGGAGCGGTCAATGAGCAGTTCTTC.

The V gene is TRBV4-1, the J gene TRBJ2-5; 12 bases line up with TRBD2. Germline assignment: CDR1 MGHRA and CDR2 YSYEKL. V trimming: 0 bases; J trimming: 7 bases; junction bases outside the gene matches: 6. CDR3 length: 16 amino acids. Here the CDR3 DNA reads TGCGCCAGCAGCCAAGAACTAGCGGGAGGACGGGTGACCCAGTACTTC. Its translation: CASSQELAGGRVTQYF.

This clone was picked up one time. The rearrangement joins TRBV5-6 to TRBJ2-7; the D gene is possibly TRBD1 (5 bases). V was pared by 5 bases and J by 8 bases, with 11 bases between. The length of the CDR3 is 11 residues. The germline gives CDR1 SGHDT, CDR2 YYEEEE. CDR3 protein: CASSRRQQQYF. The CDR3 DNA is TGTGCCAGCAGTCGTAGACAGCAGCAGTACTTC.

The rearrangement uses TRBV27 and TRBJ2-5; possible D gene TRBD1, 6 bases. Germline-derived CDR1 and CDR2 are MNHEY and SMNVEV (reference sequence). This CDR3 contains 15 residues. V was clipped by 3 bases and J by 4 bases, with 15 bases between them. In DNA form, the CDR3 reads TGTGCCAGCAGTTTTTCGCAGGGGCGCGGAGAGACCCAGTACTTC. This gives the protein CASSFSQGRGETQYF.

The chain recombines TRBV2 with TRBJ2-5, with 9 bases matching TRBD2. This CDR3 contains 15 residues. The trim removed 5 bases at V and 4 bases at J, leaving 8 bases unmatched. CDR1 and CDR2 (germline): SNHLY, FYNNEI. The CDR3 sequence: CASSMGLAGSETQYF. In DNA form, the CDR3 reads TGTGCCAGCAGTATGGGACTAGCTGGCTCAGAGACCCAGTACTTC.

The chain uses TRBV5-1 and TRBJ1-1, with unresolved D. The germline V gene has CDR1 SGHRS and CDR2 YFSETQ. Trimming took off 0 bases at V and 4 bases at J, with 16 bases between the two ends. This CDR3 region has 16 residues. CDR3 region: CASSLGNSWAGTEAFF. The CDR3, as DNA: TGCGCCAGCAGCTTGGGTAACAGTTGGGCGGGCACTGAAGCTTTCTTT.

V gene TRBV5-1 combines with J gene TRBJ2-1; 12 bases fit TRBD2. The germline gives CDR1 SGHRS, CDR2 YFSETQ. J lost 0 bases, V lost 2 bases, and 3 bases had no gene match. The CDR3 spans 17 residues. The CDR3 DNA reads as TGCGCCAGCAGCTTTTCGACTAGCGGGAGCTCCTACAATGAGCAGTTCTTC. Its protein product is CASSFSTSGSSYNEQFF.

The chain carries TRBV28 and TRBJ2-7, with D possibly being TRBD1 (6 bases). The V end lost 3 bases, the J end lost 2 bases, and 14 bases lay between the germline ends. CDR1 is MDHEN and CDR2 is SYDVKM in the germline V gene. CDR3 size: 15 residues. The CDR3 here is CASSFRAGDAYEQYF. CDR3 nucleotide sequence: TGTGCCAGCAGTTTTCGGGCAGGGGACGCCTACGAGCAGTACTTC.

The chain carries TRBV10-3 and TRBJ1-1; 7 nucleotides align to TRBD1. CDR1 is ENHRY and CDR2 is SYGVKD in the germline V gene. V was pared by 7 bases and J by 2 bases, with 4 bases of the junction left unmatched. CDR3 size: 13 residues. In DNA, the CDR3 is TGTGCCATCACCCGGGACAGCAACACTGAAGCTTTCTTT. It is translated as CAITRDSNTEAFF.

The chain has TRBV6-6 and TRBJ2-7; 11 bases fit TRBD2. The CDR3 totals 15 residues. Trimming cost V 5 bases and J 5 bases; bases outside gene matches: 8. The germline CDR1 and CDR2 sequences are MNHNY and SVGAGI (reference sequence). For the CDR3, the DNA is TGTGCCAGCAGTACCACTAGCGGGAGTAAAAACGAGCAGTACTTC. This codes for CASSTTSGSKNEQYF.

The V and J genes are TRBV28 and TRBJ1-4, with D perhaps matching TRBD1 (6 bases). V gave up 5 bases and J gave up 5 bases, with 9 bases separating them. CDR1 is MDHEN and CDR2 is SYDVKM in the germline V gene. This CDR3 comprises 13 residues. This CDR3 is CASSLGGNEKLFF. The CDR3, as DNA: TGTGCCAGCAGTCTAGGGGGGAATGAAAAACTGTTTTTT.

The rearrangement uses TRBV6-4 and TRBJ2-1, with TRBD2 matching 13 bases. The length of the CDR3 is 14 residues. V lost 6 bases to trimming and J lost 9 bases; unmatched junction nucleotides: 5. Germline V gene lookup returns CDR1 MRHNA and CDR2 SNTAGT. CDR3 loop: CASSGLAGETEQFF. The CDR3 DNA follows: TGTGCCAGCAGCGGACTAGCGGGAGAGACTGAGCAGTTCTTC.

The genes are TRBV9 and TRBJ2-2; TRBD2 matches at 15 bases. The length of the CDR3 is 18 residues. The germline CDR1 and CDR2 sequences are SGDLS and YYNGEE. The J segment lost 3 bases and the V segment lost 3 bases, leaving 6 bases of the junction unmatched. The CDR3 DNA reads as TGTGCCAGCAGCGCCGGACTAGCGGGAGGGCCGGACACCGGGGAGCTGTTTTTT. This codes for CASSAGLAGGPDTGELFF.

The V and J genes are TRBV7-9 and TRBJ1-1, with D hard to call. CDR3 length: 12 amino acids. Germline V gene data show CDR1 as SEHNR and CDR2 as FQNEAQ (reference sequence). V was shortened by 5 bases and J by 4 bases, with 8 bases between the two germline ends. CDR3 amino acids: CASSHDGTEAFF. CDR3 DNA: TGTGCCAGCAGCCACGACGGCACTGAAGCTTTCTTT.

The chain is built from TRBV28 and TRBJ2-5; 9 bases are a match to TRBD2. This CDR3 is built from 14 residues. After removal of 6 bases from V and 4 bases from J, the junction contained 6 bases not matched to a gene. Germline CDR1 and CDR2: MDHEN and SYDVKM. This CDR3 is CASSLAGWGETQYF. CDR3 DNA: TGTGCCAGCAGCCTAGCGGGGTGGGGAGAGACCCAGTACTTC.

This rearrangement joins TRBV28 to TRBJ2-7; TRBD1 matches at 10 bases. The CDR3 runs to 14 residues. Germline V CDR1 and CDR2: MDHEN, SYDVKM. J was trimmed by 7 bases and V by 6 bases; bases with no gene match: 9. CDR3 nucleotides: TGTGCCAGCAGGTCCGGGACAGGGGCTCGAGAGCAGTACTTC. It translates to CASRSGTGAREQYF.

The genes are TRBV18 and TRBJ1-1; no reliable D call. CDR1 KGHSH and CDR2 LQKENI come from the germline V gene. This CDR3 is built from 14 residues. Deletions cut 2 bases from V and 0 bases from J, with 7 bases between. CDR3 bases: TGTGCCAGCTCACCAGGGATTCTGAACACTGAAGCTTTCTTT. This sequence encodes CASSPGILNTEAFF.

Only one count was recorded for this clone. The rearrangement uses TRBV29-1 and TRBJ1-1; no firm D call. The germline CDR1 and CDR2 sequences are SQVTM and ANQGSEA. The CDR3 has 10 amino acids. With 0 bases removed from V and 11 bases from J, the gap between germline ends came to 7 bases. The CDR3 region is CSVEDRRAFF. CDR3 DNA sequence: TGCAGCGTTGAAGACAGGAGGGCTTTCTTT.

This clone was seen a handful of times. The V call is TRBV3-1 (or the pseudogene TRBV3-2), the J call TRBJ1-6; no firm D call. CDR3 length: 14 residues. CDR1 and CDR2 from the germline V gene are LGHDT and YNNKEL (reference sequence). V lost 0 bases, J lost 9 bases, and 9 bases lay in between. The CDR3 spells CASSQDRPSSPLHF. CDR3 nucleotides: TGTGCCAGCAGCCAAGATCGGCCTTCTTCACCCCTCCACTTT.

The chain uses TRBV30 and TRBJ1-2; unclear D gene. The CDR3 contains 13 residues. V was trimmed by 4 bases and J by 1 base, leaving 10 bases between them. Germline CDR1 and CDR2: GTSNPN and SVGIG (reference sequence). The CDR3 sequence: CAWTPGSNYGYTF. CDR3 in DNA: TGTGCCTGGACTCCTGGCAGTAACTATGGCTACACCTTC.

This chain uses TRBV19 with TRBJ2-2; D is unresolved. This CDR3 spans 13 amino acids. Trimming cost V 7 bases and J 7 bases, with 13 bases left between them. Per the germline V gene, CDR1 is LNHDA and CDR2 is SQIVND (reference sequence). The DNA for the CDR3 is TGTGCCAGTATGGCAGTTTCAGGCGGGGAGCTGTTTTTT. Encoded protein: CASMAVSGGELFF.

The chain uses TRBV5-6 and TRBJ2-1; D gene ambiguous. The CDR3 spans 15 residues. Germline values: CDR1 SGHDT, CDR2 YYEEEE. V gave up 1 base and J gave up 2 bases, with 10 bases separating them. The DNA of the CDR3 is TGTGCCAGCAGCTTGCTTACGGATACCTACAATGAGCAGTTCTTC. Translating it yields CASSLLTDTYNEQFF.

The J gene is TRBJ1-1, the V gene TRBV10-3; D not resolved. The germline V gene encodes CDR1 ENHRY and CDR2 SYGVKD. Between the trimmed V and J ends, which lost 7 bases and 3 bases, there was a span of 15 bases. This CDR3 spans 14 amino acids. Here the CDR3 reads CAIKEGRRDTEAFF. The CDR3, as DNA: TGTGCCATCAAAGAAGGGCGTAGGGACACTGAAGCTTTCTTT.

CDR3 sequence reads: CSASVARSTEAFF. For the CDR3, the DNA is TGCAGTGCTAGTGTTGCCCGGAGCACTGAAGCTTTCTTT. This chain uses TRBV20-1 with TRBJ1-1; D uncertain. Germline lookup yields CDR1 DFQATT and CDR2 SNEGSKA (reference sequence). V lost 3 bases to trimming and J lost 4 bases, with 12 bases between them. There are 13 residues in the CDR3.

The chain uses TRBV19 and TRBJ2-1; 9 positions match TRBD1. The V gene end was trimmed by 5 bases and the J gene end by 8 bases; junction bases not matched to a gene: 13. CDR1 and CDR2 from the germline V gene are LNHDA and SQIVND (reference sequence). This CDR3 is built from 16 residues. CDR3 region: CASSVSGTGFLHEQFF. Here the CDR3 DNA reads TGTGCCAGTAGTGTCTCCGGGACAGGGTTCCTCCATGAGCAGTTCTTC.

The rearrangement joins TRBV5-1 to TRBJ2-3; 10 nucleotides agree with TRBD2. CDR1 and CDR2 (germline): SGHRS, YFSETQ. Germline trimming cut 4 bases from V and 6 bases from J; bases unmatched to any gene: 8. This CDR3 spans 15 amino acids. The CDR3 spells CASSIGLAEADTQYF. In DNA form, the CDR3 reads TGCGCCAGCAGCATCGGACTAGCGGAGGCGGATACGCAGTATTTT. The full variable domain, completed using reference TRBV5-1 and TRBJ2-3, is KAGVTQTPRYLIKTRGQQVTLSCSPISGHRSVSWYQQTPGQGLQFLFEYFSETQRNKGNFPGRFSGRQFSNSRSEMNVSTLELGDSALYLCASSIGLAEADTQYFGPGTRLTVL.

This clone was picked up one time. The chain couples TRBV5-1 to TRBJ2-3; D remains unclear. The CDR3 is 14 amino acids. Trimming removed 6 bases from V and 4 bases from J, with 15 bases in between. Germline CDR1 SGHRS, CDR2 YFSETQ. The CDR3 DNA reads as TGCGCCAGCACCCTGATCGACGGATCAGATACGCAGTATTTT. This sequence encodes CASTLIDGSDTQYF.

The V call is TRBV20-1, the J call TRBJ1-5; D gene ambiguous. From germline, CDR1 is DFQATT and CDR2 SNEGSKA (reference sequence). Trimming removed 3 bases from V and 6 bases from J, with 9 bases in between. This CDR3 is 12 amino acids long. CDR3 sequence reads: CSASRGPQPQHF. Written as DNA, the CDR3 is TGCAGTGCTAGTAGAGGGCCTCAGCCCCAGCATTTT.